This passage covers 16 T cell receptor beta chains from one sample sequenced in a study of CD8 T cells in Susac syndrome. Random hexamers primed reverse transcription of about 0.45 to 1 ug RNA. TCRdb ran MiXCR on the immunoSEQ multiplex PCR reads and lists one entry per CDR3 protein. Of fewer than 250,000 distinct CDR3 sequences in the sample, 93% were seen once. Sequenced input: CD4+ T cells from PBMCs. The receptor set was obtained from a human donor in good health.

Concerning this clonotype itself: Compared with germline, one end of the junction differs, possibly owing to a read error. This sequence joins TRBV3-1 and TRBJ2-5; possibly TRBD2 for D (6 bases). CDR3 length: 14 amino acids. Germline V CDR1 and CDR2: LGHDT, YNNKEL (reference sequence). CDR3 amino acids: CASSQGRRGETQCF. The CDR3 DNA follows: TGTGCCAGCAGCCAAGGTCGGAGGGGTGAGACCCAGTGCTTC.

The chain recombines TRBV12-3 or TRBV12-4 with TRBJ2-1; 7 bases are a match to TRBD1. V shed 1 base and J 8 bases; nucleotides not matched to a gene: 11. This CDR3 contains 16 residues. CDR3 sequence reads: CASSLEVQGPGDEQFF. CDR3 sequence (DNA): TGTGCCAGCAGTTTAGAGGTACAGGGGCCTGGGGATGAGCAGTTCTTC.

The V and J genes are TRBV12-3 or TRBV12-4 and TRBJ1-1; no clear D. The CDR3 loop spans 14 amino acids. Trimming removed 7 bases at V and 3 bases at J, with 15 bases between. The CDR3 here is CASNRENRDTEAFF. As DNA, the CDR3 is TGTGCCAGCAACCGAGAAAATCGGGACACTGAAGCTTTCTTT.

CDR3 loop: CASSFGSTNYGYTF. The CDR3 bases are TGTGCCAGCAGTTTTGGGAGCACTAACTATGGCTACACCTTC. J is TRBJ1-2 and V is TRBV12-3 or TRBV12-4; no reliable D call. Trimming removed 3 bases at V and 0 bases at J, with 8 bases between. The CDR3 sequence is 14 residues long.

This chain uses TRBV29-1 with TRBJ2-7, with 7 positions matching TRBD1. The V and J ends lost 5 bases and 2 bases, in that order; junction bases with no gene match: 6. The length of the CDR3 is 13 residues. Germline-derived CDR1 and CDR2 are SQVTM and ANQGSEA. CDR3 amino acids: CSVRPQGAYEQYF. DNA for the CDR3: TGCAGCGTTAGGCCCCAGGGGGCCTACGAGCAGTACTTC.

The chain is built from TRBV2 and TRBJ1-4; 8 nucleotides align to TRBD1. CDR3 length: 13 amino acids. Germline V gives CDR1 SNHLY, CDR2 FYNNEI. V lost 5 bases and J lost 10; bases outside the gene matches: 6. In DNA form, the CDR3 reads TGTGCCAGCAGTCTAAGACAGGGGACAAAACTGTTTTTT. Protein product: CASSLRQGTKLFF.

This rearrangement joins TRBV5-1 to TRBJ1-2, with no clear D. The germline V gene has CDR1 SGHRS and CDR2 YFSETQ. The CDR3 has 15 amino acids. Trimming removed 0 bases from V and 1 base from J, with 10 bases in between. The CDR3 region is CASSLAGMGNYGYTF. The CDR3 nucleotides read TGCGCCAGCAGCTTGGCCGGAATGGGTAACTATGGCTACACCTTC.

The chain combines TRBV13 with TRBJ1-4, with a possible D match to TRBD1 (5 bases). CDR3 size: 16 residues. Trimming removed 4 bases from V and 7 bases from J, with 19 bases in between. Germline V lookup: CDR1 PRHDT, CDR2 FYEKMQ (reference sequence). The CDR3 nucleotides are TGTGCCAGCAGCTCGACTAGGAAGGGGATAAGTGAAAAACTGTTTTTT. It codes for CASSSTRKGISEKLFF.

The V call is TRBV20-1, the J call TRBJ2-7, with 11 bases matching TRBD2. The CDR3 is made up of 17 amino acids. With 3 bases clipped from V and 0 bases from J, the junction kept 10 bases outside the gene matches. Per the germline V gene, CDR1 is DFQATT and CDR2 is SNEGSKA (reference sequence). CDR3 in amino acids: CSASRLAGGRNSYEQYF. Written as DNA, the CDR3 is TGCAGTGCTAGTAGGCTAGCGGGGGGACGAAACTCCTACGAGCAGTACTTC.

The chain uses TRBV29-1 and TRBJ1-2; 8 nucleotides match TRBD1. Unmatched junction bases numbered 4, after V lost 7 bases and J lost 3 bases. The CDR3 consists of 12 residues. CDR1 and CDR2 (germline): SQVTM, ANQGSEA. The CDR3 is CSALTGDYGYTF. The CDR3 DNA follows: TGCAGCGCTTTGACAGGGGACTATGGCTACACCTTC.

The chain has TRBV6-2 or TRBV6-3 and TRBJ2-2, with D perhaps TRBD1 (6 bases). This CDR3 is built from 14 residues. With 6 bases removed from V and 5 bases from J, the gap between germline ends came to 13 bases. CDR1 is MNHEY and CDR2 is SVGEGT in the germline V gene. CDR3 nucleotides: TGTGCCAGCAGCCAGGGGAAGGCGACCGGGGAGCTGTTTTTT. Its translation is CASSQGKATGELFF.

The J gene is TRBJ2-1, the V gene TRBV7-8; 8 bases are shared with TRBD1. This CDR3 contains 14 residues. Germline V gene lookup returns CDR1 SGHVS and CDR2 FQNEAQ. J lost 10 bases, V lost 1 base, and 6 bases had no gene match. CDR3 sequence: CASSLGGQGVEQFF. CDR3 nucleotides: TGTGCCAGCAGCTTAGGCGGACAGGGAGTGGAGCAGTTCTTC.

This chain joins TRBV7-2 and TRBJ2-3; no firm D call. Trimming cost V 6 bases and J 12 bases, with 19 bases left between them. Per the germline V gene, CDR1 is SGHTA and CDR2 is FQGNSA. The CDR3 is made up of 13 amino acids. The CDR3 protein is CASRFPGDGRQYF. CDR3 nucleotide sequence: TGTGCCAGCAGATTCCCCGGAGATGGGCGTCAGTATTTT. The variable domain in full, with the rest retrieved from reference TRBV7-2 and TRBJ2-3, is GAGVSQSPSNKVTEKGKDVELRCDPISGHTALYWYRQSLGQGLEFLIYFQGNSAPDKSGLPSDRFSAERTGGSVSTLTIQRTQQEDSAVYLCASRFPGDGRQYFGPGTRLTVL.

The gene calls are TRBV30 and TRBJ2-5; D not resolved. The V gene's germline CDR1 is GTSNPN and CDR2 SVGIG (reference sequence). V was shortened by 0 bases and J by 4 bases, with 3 bases between the two germline ends. This CDR3 spans 11 amino acids. Here the CDR3 DNA reads TGTGCCTGGAGTGTGGGAGAGACCCAGTACTTC. Protein: CAWSVGETQYF.

The gene calls are TRBV25-1 and TRBJ1-6; a weak D match, TRBD1 (5 bases). V lost 3 bases, J lost 4 bases, and 7 bases lay in between. CDR3 size: 14 residues. CDR1 MGHDK and CDR2 SYGVNS come from the germline V gene. The CDR3 DNA sequence: TGTGCCAGCAGTGACCAGGGTTATAATTCACCCCTCCACTTT. Translated, it gives CASSDQGYNSPLHF. Variable domain in full (rest from reference TRBV25-1 and TRBJ1-6): EADIYQTPRYLVIGTGKKITLECSQTMGHDKMYWYQQDPGMELHLIHYSYGVNSTEKGDLSSESTVSRIRTEHFPLTLESARPSHTSQYLCASSDQGYNSPLHFGNGTRLTVT.

The chain links TRBV2 to TRBJ1-2; tentatively, D is TRBD1 (6 bases). Trimming removed 4 bases from V and 4 bases from J, with 13 bases in between. CDR3 length: 14 residues. Germline CDR1 and CDR2: SNHLY and FYNNEI. The CDR3 protein is CASSAGGAGYGYTF. The CDR3 DNA is TGTGCCAGCAGTGCCGGGGGGGCGGGCTATGGCTACACCTTC.